This TCR beta chain was recovered during a study of identical twins. Losses at the gene ends were 2 bases for V and 4 bases for J; bases not matched to a gene: 4. Germline V gives CDR1 SGHRS, CDR2 YFSETQ. The CDR3 has 15 amino acids. TCRdb re-called the 5' RACE reads with MiXCR, one entry per CDR3 protein. Here the sample spans 450,000 or so distinct CDR3 sequences, 20% to 25% being singletons. In addition, the sample was reused for a study of T cells expressing NK-cell markers. That paper states: In several donors, dominant clonotypes made up roughly 25-60.1% of CD3+CD56-NKG2C+ cells.

Sequenced: CD4+ T cells sorted from blood. The chain has TRBV5-1 and TRBJ2-5; 11 bases are a match to TRBD2. The clonotype was recovered from a woman under 30 in good health. The CDR3 bases are TGCGCCAGCAGCTTCTGGACTAGCGGGCCAGAGACCCAGTACTTC. Translating it yields CASSFWTSGPETQYF.